The present TCR beta chain was sequenced within a study of a mutant IDH1 vaccine in newly diagnosed glioma. Study-level information: Males made up around 62% and females around 38% of treated patients, whose mean age was approximately 44 years.

Data came from immunoSEQ multiplex PCR; TCRdb stores just in-frame clones and leaves some out. The profile shows about 88,000 clones, 82% of them singletons. In its sample, this clone was seen a few times. Time point meaning: baseline, week 1 (first vaccination visit). The sample's treatment: pre-vaccination baseline after standard-of-care therapy. The donors had new WHO grade 3 or 4 astrocytomas; these were IDH1-mutant and ATRX-lost. Germline CDR1 is MNHEY and CDR2 is SVGAGI. CDR3 length: 11 amino acids. V was trimmed by 4 bases and J by 3 bases, leaving 3 bases between them. The TCR comes from a man in his forties or fifties with glioma. Some clones in this sample may be carry-over from other donors' samples. The V and J genes are TRBV6-5 and TRBJ1-1; D unresolved. This specimen was PBMCs, taken from a glioma patient treated with radiotherapy, temozolomide or both. CDR3 protein: CASSFYTEAFF. DNA for the CDR3: TGTGCCAGCAGTTTTTACACTGAAGCTTTCTTT.